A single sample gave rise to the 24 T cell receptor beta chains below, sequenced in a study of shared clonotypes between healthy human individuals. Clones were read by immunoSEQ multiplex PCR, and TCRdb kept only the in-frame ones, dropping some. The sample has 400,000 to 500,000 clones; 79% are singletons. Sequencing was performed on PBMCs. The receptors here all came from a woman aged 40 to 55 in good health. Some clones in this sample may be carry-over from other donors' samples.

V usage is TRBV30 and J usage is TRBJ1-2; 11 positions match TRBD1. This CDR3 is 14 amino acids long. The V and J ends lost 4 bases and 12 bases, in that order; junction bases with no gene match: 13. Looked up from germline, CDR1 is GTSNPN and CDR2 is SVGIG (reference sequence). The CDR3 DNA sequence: TGTGCCTGGACCCGGACAGGGGGCGACTATGACCACACCTTC. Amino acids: CAWTRTGGDYDHTF.

The CDR3 DNA reads as TGTGCCAGCAGCCCCCTGGGAGGGCTGGGGGGAGTGCCGTTCTTC. It specifies CASSPLGGLGGVPFF. The rearrangement uses TRBV7-2 and TRBJ2-1, with TRBD2 matching over 7 bases. The CDR3 contains 15 residues. Losses at the gene ends were 5 bases for V and 15 bases for J; bases not matched to a gene: 19. Germline CDR1 reads SGHTA; CDR2 reads FQGNSA.

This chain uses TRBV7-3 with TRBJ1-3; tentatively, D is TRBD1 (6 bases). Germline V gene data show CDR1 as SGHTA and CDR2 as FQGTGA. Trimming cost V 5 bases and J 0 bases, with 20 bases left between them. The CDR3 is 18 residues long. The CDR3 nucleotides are TGTGCCAGCAGCGTGTGGGACAAGGCCACCCCCTCTGGAAACACCATATATTTT. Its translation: CASSVWDKATPSGNTIYF.

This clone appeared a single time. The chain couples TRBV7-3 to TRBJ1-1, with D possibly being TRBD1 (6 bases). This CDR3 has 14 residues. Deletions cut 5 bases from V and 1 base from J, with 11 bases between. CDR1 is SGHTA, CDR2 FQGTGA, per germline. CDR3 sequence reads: CASSNGQSNTEAFF. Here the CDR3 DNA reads TGTGCCAGCAGCAATGGACAGTCGAACACTGAAGCTTTCTTT.

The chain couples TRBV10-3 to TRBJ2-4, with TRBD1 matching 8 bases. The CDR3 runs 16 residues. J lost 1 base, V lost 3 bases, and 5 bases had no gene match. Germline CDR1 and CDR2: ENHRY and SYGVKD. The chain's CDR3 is CAISDPDRGAKNIQYF. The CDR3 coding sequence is TGTGCCATCAGTGATCCTGACAGGGGCGCCAAAAACATTCAGTACTTC.

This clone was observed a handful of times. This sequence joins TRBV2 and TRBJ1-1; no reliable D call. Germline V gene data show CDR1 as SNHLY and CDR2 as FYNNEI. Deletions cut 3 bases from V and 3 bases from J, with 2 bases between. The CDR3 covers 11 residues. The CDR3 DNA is TGTGCCAGCAGTGAGCACACTGAAGCTTTCTTT. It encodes CASSEHTEAFF.

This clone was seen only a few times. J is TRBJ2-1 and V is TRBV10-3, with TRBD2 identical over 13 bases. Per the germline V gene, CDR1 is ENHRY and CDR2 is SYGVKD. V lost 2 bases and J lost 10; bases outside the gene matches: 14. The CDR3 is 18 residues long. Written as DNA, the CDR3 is TGTGCCATCAGTGAGAGGGGGGCGGGACTAGCGGGATTACGGGAGCAGTTCTTC. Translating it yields CAISERGAGLAGLREQFF.

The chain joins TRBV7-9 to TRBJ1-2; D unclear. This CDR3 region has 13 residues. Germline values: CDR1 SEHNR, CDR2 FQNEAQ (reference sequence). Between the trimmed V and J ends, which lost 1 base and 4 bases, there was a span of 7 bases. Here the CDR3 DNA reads TGTGCCAGCAGCTTAGGACGGACCTATGGCTACACCTTC. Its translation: CASSLGRTYGYTF.

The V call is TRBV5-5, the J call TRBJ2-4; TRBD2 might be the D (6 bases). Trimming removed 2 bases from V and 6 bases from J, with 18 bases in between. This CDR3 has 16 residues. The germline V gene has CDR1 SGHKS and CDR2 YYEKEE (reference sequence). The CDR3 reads CASSFGIGGKGNIQYF. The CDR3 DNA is TGTGCCAGCAGCTTCGGGATCGGGGGAAAGGGAAACATTCAGTACTTC.

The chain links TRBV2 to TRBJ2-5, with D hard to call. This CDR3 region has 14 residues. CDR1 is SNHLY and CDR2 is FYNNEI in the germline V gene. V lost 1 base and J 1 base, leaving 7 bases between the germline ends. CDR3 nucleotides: TGTGCCAGCAGTGAAGGGTCCGTCCAAGAGACCCAGTACTTC. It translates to CASSEGSVQETQYF.

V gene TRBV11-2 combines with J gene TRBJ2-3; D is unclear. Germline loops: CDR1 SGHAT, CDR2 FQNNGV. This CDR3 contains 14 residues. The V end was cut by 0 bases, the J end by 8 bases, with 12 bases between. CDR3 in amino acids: CASSLERQTGTQYF. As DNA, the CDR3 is TGTGCCAGCAGCTTAGAGAGGCAGACGGGTACGCAGTATTTT.

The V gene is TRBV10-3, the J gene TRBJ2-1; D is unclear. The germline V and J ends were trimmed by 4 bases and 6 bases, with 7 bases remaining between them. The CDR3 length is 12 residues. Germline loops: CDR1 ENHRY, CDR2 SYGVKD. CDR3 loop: CAISGVLNEQFF. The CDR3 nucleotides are TGTGCCATCAGTGGGGTACTCAATGAGCAGTTCTTC.

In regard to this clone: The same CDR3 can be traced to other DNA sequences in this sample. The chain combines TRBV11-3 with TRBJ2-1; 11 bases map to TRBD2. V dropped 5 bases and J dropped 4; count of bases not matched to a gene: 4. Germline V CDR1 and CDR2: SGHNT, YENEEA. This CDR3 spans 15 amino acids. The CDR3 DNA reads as TGTGCCAGCAGCCCACTAGCGGGAGCTTACAATGAGCAGTTCTTC. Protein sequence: CASSPLAGAYNEQFF.

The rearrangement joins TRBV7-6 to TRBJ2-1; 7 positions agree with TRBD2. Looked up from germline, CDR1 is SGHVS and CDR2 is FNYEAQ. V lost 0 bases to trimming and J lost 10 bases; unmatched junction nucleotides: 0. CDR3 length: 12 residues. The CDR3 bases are TGTGCCAGCAGCTTAGCTAGCGGGGAGCAGTTCTTC. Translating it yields CASSLASGEQFF.

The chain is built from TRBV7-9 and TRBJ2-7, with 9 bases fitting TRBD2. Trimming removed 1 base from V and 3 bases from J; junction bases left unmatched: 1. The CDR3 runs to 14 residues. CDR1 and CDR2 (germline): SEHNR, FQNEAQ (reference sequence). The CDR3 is CASSLGTSVYEQYF. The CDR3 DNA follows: TGTGCCAGCAGCTTAGGGACTAGCGTCTACGAGCAGTACTTC.

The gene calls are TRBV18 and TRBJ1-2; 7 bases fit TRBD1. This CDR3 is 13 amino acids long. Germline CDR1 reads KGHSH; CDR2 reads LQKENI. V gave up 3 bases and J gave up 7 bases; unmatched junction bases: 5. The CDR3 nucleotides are TGTGCCAGCTCACCCGACAGGGTGGGTGGCTACACCTTC. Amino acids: CASSPDRVGGYTF.

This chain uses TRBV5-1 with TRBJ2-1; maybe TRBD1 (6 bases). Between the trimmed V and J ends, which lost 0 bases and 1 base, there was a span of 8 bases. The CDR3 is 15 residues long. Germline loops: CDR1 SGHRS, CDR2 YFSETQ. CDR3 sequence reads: CASSLDRASYNEQFF. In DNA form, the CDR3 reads TGCGCCAGCAGCTTGGACAGGGCTTCCTACAATGAGCAGTTCTTC.

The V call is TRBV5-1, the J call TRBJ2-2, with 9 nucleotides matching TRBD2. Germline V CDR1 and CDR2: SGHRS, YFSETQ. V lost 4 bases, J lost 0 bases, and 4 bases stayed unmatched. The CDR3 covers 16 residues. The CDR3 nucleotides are TGCGCCAGCAGCCCAATAGCGGGAGCGAACACCGGGGAGCTGTTTTTT. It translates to CASSPIAGANTGELFF.

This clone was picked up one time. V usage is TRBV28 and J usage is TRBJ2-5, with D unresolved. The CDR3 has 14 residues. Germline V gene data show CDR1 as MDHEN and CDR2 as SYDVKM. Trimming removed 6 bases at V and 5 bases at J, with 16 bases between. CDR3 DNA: TGTGCCAGCAGCCCAATAGGCAGGTGGGAGACCCAGTACTTC. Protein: CASSPIGRWETQYF.

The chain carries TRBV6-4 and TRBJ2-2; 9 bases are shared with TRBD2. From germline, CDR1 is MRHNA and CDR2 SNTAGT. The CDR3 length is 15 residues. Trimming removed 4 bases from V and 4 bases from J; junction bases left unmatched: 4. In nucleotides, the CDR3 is TGTGCCAGCAGTGCGGTTAGCGGGAGCACCGGGGAGCTGTTTTTT. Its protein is CASSAVSGSTGELFF.

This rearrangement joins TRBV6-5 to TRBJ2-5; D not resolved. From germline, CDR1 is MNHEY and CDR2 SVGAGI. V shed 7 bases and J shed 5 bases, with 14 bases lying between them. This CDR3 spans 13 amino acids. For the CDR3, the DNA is TGTGCCAGCAATCCACTCACTATGGAGACCCAGTACTTC. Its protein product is CASNPLTMETQYF.

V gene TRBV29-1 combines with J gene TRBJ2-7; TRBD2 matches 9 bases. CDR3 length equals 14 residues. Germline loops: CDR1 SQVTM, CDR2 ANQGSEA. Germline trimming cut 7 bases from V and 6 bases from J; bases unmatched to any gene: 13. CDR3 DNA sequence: TGCAGCGGTCAACTGGCGGGAGGGCCGGGCGAGCAGTACTTC. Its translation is CSGQLAGGPGEQYF.

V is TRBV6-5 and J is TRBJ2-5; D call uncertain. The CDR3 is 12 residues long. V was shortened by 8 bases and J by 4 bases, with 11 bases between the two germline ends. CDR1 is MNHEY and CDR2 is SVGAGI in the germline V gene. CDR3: CASSRVPETQYF. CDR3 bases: TGTGCCAGCTCACGGGTCCCAGAGACCCAGTACTTC.

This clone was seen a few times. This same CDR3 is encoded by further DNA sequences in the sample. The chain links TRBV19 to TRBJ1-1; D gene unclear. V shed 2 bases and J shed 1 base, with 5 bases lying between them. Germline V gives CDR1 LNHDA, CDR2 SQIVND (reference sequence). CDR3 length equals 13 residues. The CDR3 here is CASSISGNTEAFF. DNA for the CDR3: TGTGCCAGTAGTATAAGCGGGAACACTGAAGCTTTCTTT.